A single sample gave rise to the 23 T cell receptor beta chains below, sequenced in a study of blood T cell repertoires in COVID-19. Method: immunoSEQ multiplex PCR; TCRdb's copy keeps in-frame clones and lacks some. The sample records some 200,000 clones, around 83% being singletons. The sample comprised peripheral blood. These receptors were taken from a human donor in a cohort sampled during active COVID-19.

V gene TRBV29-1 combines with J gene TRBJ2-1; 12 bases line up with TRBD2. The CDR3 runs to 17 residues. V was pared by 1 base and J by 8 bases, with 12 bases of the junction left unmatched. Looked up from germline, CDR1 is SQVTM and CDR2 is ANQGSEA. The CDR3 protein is CSVEGVSASGRADEQFF. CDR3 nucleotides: TGCAGCGTTGAAGGGGTCTCCGCTAGCGGGAGGGCGGATGAGCAGTTCTTC.

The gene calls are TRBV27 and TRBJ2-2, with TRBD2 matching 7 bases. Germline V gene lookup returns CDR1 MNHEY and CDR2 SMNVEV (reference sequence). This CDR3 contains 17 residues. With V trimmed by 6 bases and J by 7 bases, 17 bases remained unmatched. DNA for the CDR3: TGTGCCAGCAGATTGGGGGGGACTGCCTTGGGGTTCGGGGAGCTGTTTTTT. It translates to CASRLGGTALGFGELFF.

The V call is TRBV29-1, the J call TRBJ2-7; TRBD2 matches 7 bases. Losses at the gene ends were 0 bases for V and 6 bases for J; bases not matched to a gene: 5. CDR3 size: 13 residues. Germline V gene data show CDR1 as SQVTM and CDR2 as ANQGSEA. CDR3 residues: CSVEEGEGREQYF. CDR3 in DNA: TGCAGCGTTGAAGAGGGGGAGGGTCGCGAGCAGTACTTC.

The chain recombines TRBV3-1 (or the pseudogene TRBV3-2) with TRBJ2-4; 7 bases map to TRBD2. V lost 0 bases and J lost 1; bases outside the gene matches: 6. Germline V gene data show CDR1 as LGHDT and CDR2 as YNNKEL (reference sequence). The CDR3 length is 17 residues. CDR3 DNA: TGTGCCAGCAGCCAAGATGAAGGGGAGGGGGCCAAAAACATTCAGTACTTC. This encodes CASSQDEGEGAKNIQYF.

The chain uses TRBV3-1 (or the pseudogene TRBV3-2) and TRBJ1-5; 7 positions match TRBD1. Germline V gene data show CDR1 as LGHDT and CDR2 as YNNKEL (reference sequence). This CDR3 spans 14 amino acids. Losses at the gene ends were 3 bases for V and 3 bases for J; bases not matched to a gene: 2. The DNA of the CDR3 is TGTGCCAGCAGCCAGGGGACAGTCAATCAGCCCCAGCATTTT. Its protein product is CASSQGTVNQPQHF.

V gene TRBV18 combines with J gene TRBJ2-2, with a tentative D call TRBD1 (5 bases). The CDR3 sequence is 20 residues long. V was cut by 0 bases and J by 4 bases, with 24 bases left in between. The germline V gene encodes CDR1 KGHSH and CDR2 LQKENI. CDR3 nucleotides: TGTGCCAGCTCACCACCTGTTGACAGCCCAGAATTTCGCGGCACCGGGGAGCTGTTTTTT. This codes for CASSPPVDSPEFRGTGELFF. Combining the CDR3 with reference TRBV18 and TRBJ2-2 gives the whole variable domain NAGVMQNPRHLVRRRGQEARLRCSPMKGHSHVYWYRQLPEEGLKFMVYLQKENIIDESGMPKERFSAEFPKEGPSILRIQQVVRGDSAAYFCASSPPVDSPEFRGTGELFFGEGSRLTVL.

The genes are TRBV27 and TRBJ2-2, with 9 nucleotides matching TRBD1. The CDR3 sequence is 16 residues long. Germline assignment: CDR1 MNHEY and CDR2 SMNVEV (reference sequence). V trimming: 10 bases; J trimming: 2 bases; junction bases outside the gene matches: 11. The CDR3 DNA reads TGTGCCAAGGCACAGGGGGCTCTTGTCAACACCGGGGAGCTGTTTTTT. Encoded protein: CAKAQGALVNTGELFF.

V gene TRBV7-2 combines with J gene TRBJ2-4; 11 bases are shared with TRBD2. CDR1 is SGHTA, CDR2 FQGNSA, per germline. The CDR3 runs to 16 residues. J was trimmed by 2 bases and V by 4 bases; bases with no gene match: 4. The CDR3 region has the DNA TGTGCCAGCAGCTATGGACTAGCGGGTACCAAAAACATTCAGTACTTC. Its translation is CASSYGLAGTKNIQYF.

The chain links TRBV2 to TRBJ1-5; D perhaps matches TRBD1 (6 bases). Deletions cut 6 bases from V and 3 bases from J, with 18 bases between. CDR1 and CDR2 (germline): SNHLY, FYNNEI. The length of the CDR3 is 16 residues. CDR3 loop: CASSAQQGIYNQPQHF. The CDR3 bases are TGTGCCAGCAGCGCTCAACAGGGCATCTACAATCAGCCCCAGCATTTT.

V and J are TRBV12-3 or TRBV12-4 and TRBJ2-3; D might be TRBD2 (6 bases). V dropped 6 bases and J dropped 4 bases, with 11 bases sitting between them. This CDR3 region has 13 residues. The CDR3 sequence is CASRSSGPDTQYF. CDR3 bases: TGTGCCAGCAGGAGTAGCGGACCAGATACGCAGTATTTT.

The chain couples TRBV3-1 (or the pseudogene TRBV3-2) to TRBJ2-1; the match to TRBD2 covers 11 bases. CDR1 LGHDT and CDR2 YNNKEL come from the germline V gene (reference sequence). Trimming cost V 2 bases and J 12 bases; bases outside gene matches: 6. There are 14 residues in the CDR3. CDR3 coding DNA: TGTGCCAGCAGCCAACTCCTAGCGGGGGGCCCGCAGTTCTTC. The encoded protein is CASSQLLAGGPQFF.

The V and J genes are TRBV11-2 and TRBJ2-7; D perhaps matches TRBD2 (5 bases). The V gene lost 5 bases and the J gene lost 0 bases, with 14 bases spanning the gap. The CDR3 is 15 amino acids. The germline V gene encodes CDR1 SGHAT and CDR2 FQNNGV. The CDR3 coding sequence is TGTGCCAGCAGCGAGCGGACGAGCAGCTCCTACGAGCAGTACTTC. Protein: CASSERTSSSYEQYF.

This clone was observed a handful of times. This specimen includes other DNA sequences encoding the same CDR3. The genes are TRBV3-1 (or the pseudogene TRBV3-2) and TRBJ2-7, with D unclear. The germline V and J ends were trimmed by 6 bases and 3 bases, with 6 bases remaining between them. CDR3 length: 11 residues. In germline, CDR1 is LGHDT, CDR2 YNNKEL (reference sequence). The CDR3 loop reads CASSPGYEQYF. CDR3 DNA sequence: TGTGCCAGCAGTCCGGGCTACGAGCAGTACTTC.

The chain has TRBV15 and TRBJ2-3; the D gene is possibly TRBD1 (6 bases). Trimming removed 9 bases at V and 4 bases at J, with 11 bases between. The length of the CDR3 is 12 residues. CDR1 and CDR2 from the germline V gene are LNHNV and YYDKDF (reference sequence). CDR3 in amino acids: CATSRQADTQYF. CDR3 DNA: TGTGCCACTTCGCGACAGGCAGATACGCAGTATTTT.

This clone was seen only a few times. The CDR3 reads CASSYRLTSGSGETQYF. The CDR3 DNA sequence: TGTGCCAGCAGCTATCGGCTGACTAGCGGGAGCGGGGAGACCCAGTACTTC. The rearrangement joins TRBV7-2 to TRBJ2-5, with 12 bases matching TRBD2. Unmatched junction bases numbered 11, after V lost 4 bases and J lost 5 bases. The CDR3 length is 17 residues. CDR1 is SGHTA and CDR2 is FQGNSA in the germline V gene.

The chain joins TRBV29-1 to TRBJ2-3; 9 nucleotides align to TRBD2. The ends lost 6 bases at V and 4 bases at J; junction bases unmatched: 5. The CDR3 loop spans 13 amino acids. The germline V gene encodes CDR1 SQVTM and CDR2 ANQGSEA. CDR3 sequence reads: CSVRLAVSDTQYF. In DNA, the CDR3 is TGCAGCGTCCGACTAGCGGTATCAGATACGCAGTATTTT.

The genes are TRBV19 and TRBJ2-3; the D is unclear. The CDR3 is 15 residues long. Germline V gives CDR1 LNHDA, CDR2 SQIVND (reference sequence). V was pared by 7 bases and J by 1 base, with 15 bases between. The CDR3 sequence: CASTQPGAGTDTQYF. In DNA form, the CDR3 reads TGTGCCAGTACCCAACCAGGCGCAGGCACAGATACGCAGTATTTT.

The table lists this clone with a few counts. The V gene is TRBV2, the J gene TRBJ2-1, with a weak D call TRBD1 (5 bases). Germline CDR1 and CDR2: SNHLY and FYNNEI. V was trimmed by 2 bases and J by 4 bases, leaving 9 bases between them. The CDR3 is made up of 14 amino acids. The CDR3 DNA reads TGTGCCAGCAGTGAATTGACAGCTTACAATGAGCAGTTCTTC. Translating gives CASSELTAYNEQFF. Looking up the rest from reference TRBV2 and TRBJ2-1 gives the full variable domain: EPEVTQTPSHQVTQMGQEVILRCVPISNHLYFYWYRQILGQKVEFLVSFYNNEISEKSEIFDDQFSVERPDGSNFTLKIRSTKLEDSAMYFCASSELTAYNEQFFGPGTRLTVL.

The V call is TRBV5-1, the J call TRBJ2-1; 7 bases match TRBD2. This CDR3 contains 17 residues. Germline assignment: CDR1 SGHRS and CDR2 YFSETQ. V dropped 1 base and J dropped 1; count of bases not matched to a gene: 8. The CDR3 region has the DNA TGCGCCAGCAGCTTGATGGGCGGGAGTAGTTCCTACAATGAGCAGTTCTTC. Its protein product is CASSLMGGSSSYNEQFF.

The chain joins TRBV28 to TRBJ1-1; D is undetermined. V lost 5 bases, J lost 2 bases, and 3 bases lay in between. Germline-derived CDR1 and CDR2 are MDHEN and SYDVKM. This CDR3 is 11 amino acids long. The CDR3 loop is CASSTNTEAFF. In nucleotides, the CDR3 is TGTGCCAGCAGTACAAACACTGAAGCTTTCTTT.

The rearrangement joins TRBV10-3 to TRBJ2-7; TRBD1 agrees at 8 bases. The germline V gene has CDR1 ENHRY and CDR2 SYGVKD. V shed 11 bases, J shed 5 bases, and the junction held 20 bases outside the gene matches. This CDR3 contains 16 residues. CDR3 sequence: CAAKSFSRQGKNEQYF. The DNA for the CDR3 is TGTGCCGCCAAAAGTTTCAGTCGACAGGGGAAGAACGAGCAGTACTTC.

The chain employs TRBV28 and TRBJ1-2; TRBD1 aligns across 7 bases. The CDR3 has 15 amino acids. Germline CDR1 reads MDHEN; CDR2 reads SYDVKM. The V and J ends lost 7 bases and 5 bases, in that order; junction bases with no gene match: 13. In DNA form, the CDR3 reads TGTGCCAGCAAGGAGTGGCAGGGGGTAGGGTATGGCTACACCTTC. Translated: CASKEWQGVGYGYTF.

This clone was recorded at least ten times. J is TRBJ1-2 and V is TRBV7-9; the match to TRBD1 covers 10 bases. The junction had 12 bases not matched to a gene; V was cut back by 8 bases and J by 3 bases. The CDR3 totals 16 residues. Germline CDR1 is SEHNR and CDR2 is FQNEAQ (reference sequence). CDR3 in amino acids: CASEDRGRFRDYGYTF. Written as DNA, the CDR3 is TGTGCCAGCGAAGACAGGGGGCGGTTTAGGGACTATGGCTACACCTTC.